Each of the 10 T cell receptor beta chains below was sequenced from the same sample in a study of blood T cell repertoires in COVID-19. The data were produced by immunoSEQ multiplex PCR, yet TCRdb's version contains in-frame clones alone and is incomplete. The profile shows under 350,000 clones, approximately 90% of them singletons. Material: peripheral blood. The receptors derive from a middle-aged man with acute or convalescent COVID-19.

The rearrangement joins TRBV27 to TRBJ2-1; 7 bases are a match to TRBD1. The V gene end was trimmed by 7 bases and the J gene end by 8 bases; junction bases not matched to a gene: 8. Looked up from germline, CDR1 is MNHEY and CDR2 is SMNVEV (reference sequence). The CDR3 loop spans 13 amino acids. The CDR3 region is CASTPRGMDEQFF. The CDR3 bases are TGTGCCAGCACCCCCAGGGGGATGGATGAGCAGTTCTTC.

The chain uses TRBV6-5 and TRBJ1-4, with 10 bases matching TRBD1. There are 14 residues in the CDR3. Per the germline V gene, CDR1 is MNHEY and CDR2 is SVGAGI. Trimming cost V 3 bases and J 7 bases; bases outside gene matches: 2. CDR3 amino acids: CASSYGTGVEKLFF. The CDR3 nucleotides are TGTGCCAGCAGTTATGGGACAGGGGTTGAAAAACTGTTTTTT.

The chain links TRBV5-4 to TRBJ2-3; D might be TRBD1 (6 bases). The CDR3 runs to 13 residues. V lost 4 bases to trimming and J lost 6 bases, with 12 bases between them. CDR1 and CDR2 from the germline V gene are SGHNT and YYREEE (reference sequence). The CDR3 region has the DNA TGTGCCAGCAGCCCTTGGGGGCCGGATACGCAGTATTTT. This gives the protein CASSPWGPDTQYF.

This clone occurred a few times. The V and J genes are TRBV10-1 and TRBJ1-1; the match to TRBD1 covers 7 bases. The CDR3 runs 13 residues. Germline CDR1 WNHNN, CDR2 SYGVQD (reference sequence). The J segment lost 5 bases and the V segment lost 7 bases, leaving 7 bases of the junction unmatched. CDR3 sequence reads: CASNDRVGTEAFF. The CDR3 DNA follows: TGCGCCAGCAACGACAGGGTCGGTACTGAAGCTTTCTTT.

In its sample, this clone was seen many times. This chain connects TRBV11-2 to TRBJ2-7; D may be TRBD1 (6 bases). V was cut by 0 bases and J by 3 bases, with 12 bases left in between. The CDR3 has 15 amino acids. Germline V lookup: CDR1 SGHAT, CDR2 FQNNGV. The CDR3 sequence is CASSLDRGDIYEQYF. CDR3 sequence (DNA): TGTGCCAGCAGCTTAGATAGAGGGGACATCTACGAGCAGTACTTC.

The chain employs TRBV6-2 or TRBV6-3 and TRBJ2-7; 8 positions agree with TRBD2. The germline V gene has CDR1 MNHEY and CDR2 SVGEGT. This CDR3 has 14 residues. The ends lost 0 bases at V and 4 bases at J; junction bases unmatched: 2. CDR3 coding DNA: TGTGCCAGCAGTTACTCCCCTAGCGGGTACGAGCAGTACTTC. This codes for CASSYSPSGYEQYF.

The rearrangement links TRBV5-8 to TRBJ1-1; D is unresolved. CDR1 and CDR2 (germline): SGHTS, YDEGEE. Trimming pared 1 base from V and 0 bases from J, leaving 4 bases between. This CDR3 region has 13 residues. DNA for the CDR3: TGTGCCAGCAGCTTGAGCGTGAACACTGAAGCTTTCTTT. Its protein is CASSLSVNTEAFF.

There are a few counts of this clone. The chain carries TRBV24-1 and TRBJ1-4; D remains unclear. The germline V and J ends were trimmed by 7 bases and 0 bases, with 17 bases remaining between them. This CDR3 has 17 residues. CDR1 KGHDR and CDR2 SFDVKD come from the germline V gene. The CDR3 bases are TGTGCCACCAGGATTCAGGATCCGGTTTCAACTAATGAAAAACTGTTTTTT. It is translated as CATRIQDPVSTNEKLFF.

The rearrangement links TRBV10-3 to TRBJ2-1; a weak D match, TRBD2 (6 bases). CDR1 ENHRY and CDR2 SYGVKD come from the germline V gene. Between the trimmed V and J ends, which lost 4 bases and 5 bases, there was a span of 9 bases. The CDR3 is 13 residues long. This CDR3 reads CAISGGTDNEQFF. For the CDR3, the DNA is TGTGCCATCAGTGGAGGGACTGACAATGAGCAGTTCTTC.

V is TRBV11-2 and J is TRBJ1-4, with TRBD1 as a possible D gene (5 bases). CDR1 SGHAT and CDR2 FQNNGV come from the germline V gene. The CDR3 extends over 15 amino acids. V gave up 6 bases and J gave up 6 bases, with 17 bases separating them. Here the CDR3 DNA reads TGTGCCAGCAGTAGGGGTTTGGGTGTTTATGAAAAACTGTTTTTT. Its translation is CASSRGLGVYEKLFF.